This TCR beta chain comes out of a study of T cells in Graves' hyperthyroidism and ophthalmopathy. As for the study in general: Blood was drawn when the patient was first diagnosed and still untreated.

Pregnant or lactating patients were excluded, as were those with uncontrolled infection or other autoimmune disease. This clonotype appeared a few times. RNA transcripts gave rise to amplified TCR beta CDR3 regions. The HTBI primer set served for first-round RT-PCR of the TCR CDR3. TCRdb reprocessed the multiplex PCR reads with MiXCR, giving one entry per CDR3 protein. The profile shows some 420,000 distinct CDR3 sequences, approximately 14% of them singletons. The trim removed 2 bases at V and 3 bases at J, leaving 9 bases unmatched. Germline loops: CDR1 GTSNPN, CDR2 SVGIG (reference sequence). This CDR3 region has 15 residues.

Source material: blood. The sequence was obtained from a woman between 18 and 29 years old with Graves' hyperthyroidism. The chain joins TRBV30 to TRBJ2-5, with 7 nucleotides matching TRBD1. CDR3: CAWSIQTGWEETQYF. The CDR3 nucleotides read TGTGCCTGGAGTATACAGACAGGGTGGGAAGAGACCCAGTACTTC. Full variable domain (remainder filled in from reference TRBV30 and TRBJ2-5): SQTIHQWPATLVQPVGSPLSLECTVEGTSNPNLYWYRQAAGRGLQLLFYSVGIGQISSEVPQNLSASRPQDRQFILSSKKLLLSDSGFYLCAWSIQTGWEETQYFGPGTRLLVL.